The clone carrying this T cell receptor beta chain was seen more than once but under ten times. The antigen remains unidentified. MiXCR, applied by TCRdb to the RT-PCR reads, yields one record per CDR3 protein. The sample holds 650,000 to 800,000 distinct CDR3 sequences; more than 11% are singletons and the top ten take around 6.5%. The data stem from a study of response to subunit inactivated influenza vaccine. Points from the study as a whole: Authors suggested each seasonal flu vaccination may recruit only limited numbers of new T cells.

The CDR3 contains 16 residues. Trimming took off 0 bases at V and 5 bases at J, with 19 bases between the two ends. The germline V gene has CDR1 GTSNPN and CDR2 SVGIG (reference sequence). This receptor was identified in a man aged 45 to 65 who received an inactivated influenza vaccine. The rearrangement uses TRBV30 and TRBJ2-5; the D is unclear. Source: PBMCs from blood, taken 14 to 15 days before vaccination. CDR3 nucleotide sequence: TGTGCCTGGAGTGTACTAAAAACAGCCTTATGGGAGACCCAGTACTTC. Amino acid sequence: CAWSVLKTALWETQYF.